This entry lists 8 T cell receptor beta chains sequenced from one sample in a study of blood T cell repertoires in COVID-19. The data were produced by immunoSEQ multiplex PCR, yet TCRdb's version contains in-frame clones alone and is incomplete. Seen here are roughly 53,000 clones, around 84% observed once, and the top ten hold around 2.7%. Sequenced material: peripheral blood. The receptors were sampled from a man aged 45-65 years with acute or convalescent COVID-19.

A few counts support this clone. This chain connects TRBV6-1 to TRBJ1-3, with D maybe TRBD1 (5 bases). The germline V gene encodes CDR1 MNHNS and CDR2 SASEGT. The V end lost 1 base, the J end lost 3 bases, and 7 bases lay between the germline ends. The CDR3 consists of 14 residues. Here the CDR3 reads CASSEVRGGNTIYF. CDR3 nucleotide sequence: TGTGCCAGCAGTGAAGTAAGGGGTGGAAACACCATATATTTT.

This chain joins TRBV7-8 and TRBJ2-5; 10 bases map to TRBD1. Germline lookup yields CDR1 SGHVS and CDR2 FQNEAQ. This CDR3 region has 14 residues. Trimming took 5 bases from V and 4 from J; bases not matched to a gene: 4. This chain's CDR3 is CASSTRTGGETQYF. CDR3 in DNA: TGTGCCAGCAGCACGAGGACAGGGGGAGAGACCCAGTACTTC.

The CDR3 reads CASIITASGRGEQFF. DNA of the CDR3: TGTGCCAGCATCATAACGGCTAGCGGGAGGGGAGAGCAGTTCTTC. The gene calls are TRBV11-2 and TRBJ2-1, with 12 bases matching TRBD2. The CDR3 is 15 amino acids. J lost 10 bases, V lost 7 bases, and 11 bases had no gene match. Germline CDR1 reads SGHAT; CDR2 reads FQNNGV.

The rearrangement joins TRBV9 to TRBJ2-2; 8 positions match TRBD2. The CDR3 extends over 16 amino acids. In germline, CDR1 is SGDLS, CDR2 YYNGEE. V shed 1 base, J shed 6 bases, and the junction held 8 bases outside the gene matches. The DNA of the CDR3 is TGTGCCAGCAGCGTAATCGGGAGGGCCTCGGCCGGGGAGCTGTTTTTT. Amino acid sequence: CASSVIGRASAGELFF.

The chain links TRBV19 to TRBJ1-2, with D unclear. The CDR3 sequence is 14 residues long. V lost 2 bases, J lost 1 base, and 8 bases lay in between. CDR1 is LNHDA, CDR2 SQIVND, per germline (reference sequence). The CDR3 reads CASSIRVDNYGYTF. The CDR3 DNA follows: TGTGCCAGTAGTATACGAGTAGATAACTATGGCTACACCTTC.

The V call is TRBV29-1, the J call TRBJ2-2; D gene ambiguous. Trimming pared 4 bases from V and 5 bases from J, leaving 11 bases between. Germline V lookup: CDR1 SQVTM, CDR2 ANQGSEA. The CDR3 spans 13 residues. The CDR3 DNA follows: TGCAGCGTTGGGGTCACCGGGACCGGGGAGCTGTTTTTT. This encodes CSVGVTGTGELFF.

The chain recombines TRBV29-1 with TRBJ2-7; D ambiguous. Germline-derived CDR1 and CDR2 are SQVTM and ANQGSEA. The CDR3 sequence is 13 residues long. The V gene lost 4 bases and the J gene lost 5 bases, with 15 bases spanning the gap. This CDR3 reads CSVVGRFNDEQYF. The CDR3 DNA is TGCAGCGTTGTCGGCAGGTTCAATGACGAGCAGTACTTC.

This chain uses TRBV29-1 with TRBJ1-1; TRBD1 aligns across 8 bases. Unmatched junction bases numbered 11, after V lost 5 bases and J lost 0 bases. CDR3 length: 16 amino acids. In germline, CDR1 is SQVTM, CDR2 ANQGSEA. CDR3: CSVRQGIFLMNTEAFF. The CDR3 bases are TGCAGCGTTCGACAGGGGATTTTTCTGATGAACACTGAAGCTTTCTTT.